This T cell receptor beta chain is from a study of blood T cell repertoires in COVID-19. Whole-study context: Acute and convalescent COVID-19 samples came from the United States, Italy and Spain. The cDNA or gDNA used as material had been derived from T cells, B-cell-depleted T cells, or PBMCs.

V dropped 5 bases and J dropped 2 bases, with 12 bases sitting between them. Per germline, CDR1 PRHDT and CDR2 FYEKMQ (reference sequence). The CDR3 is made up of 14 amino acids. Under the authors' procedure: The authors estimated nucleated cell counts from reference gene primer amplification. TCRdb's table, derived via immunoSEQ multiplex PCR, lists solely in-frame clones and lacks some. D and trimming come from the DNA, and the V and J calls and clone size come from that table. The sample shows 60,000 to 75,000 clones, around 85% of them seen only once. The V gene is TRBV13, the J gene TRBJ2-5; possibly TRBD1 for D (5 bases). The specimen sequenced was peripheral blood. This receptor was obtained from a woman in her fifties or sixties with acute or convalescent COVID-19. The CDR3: CASSQDTGQETQYF. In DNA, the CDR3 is TGTGCCAGCAGCCAGGACACAGGTCAAGAGACCCAGTACTTC.